This is a list of T cell receptor beta chains from one sample in a study of blood T cell repertoires in COVID-19. Clones were sequenced by immunoSEQ multiplex PCR, and TCRdb holds only the in-frame ones, with some missing. The sample shows about 200,000 clones, approximately 92% of them seen only once. The sample consisted of peripheral blood. The receptors come from a man between 50 and 59 years old with acute or convalescent COVID-19. CDR3s include the opening cysteine and the closing phenylalanine or tryptophan. The D gene is left open where the match is weak. Size is omitted from some rows. Given values are once, few, many or a class for expanded clones.

V,size,J,D,CDR3,DNA
TRBV11-3,-,TRBJ1-2,TRBD1,CASSMHRGGYTF,TGTGCCAGCAGCATGCACAGGGGAGGCTACACCTTC
TRBV7-9,-,TRBJ1-4,-,CASSYIAATEKTTNEKLFF,TGTGCCAGCAGCTATATCGCTGCGACAGAAAAAACAACTAATGAAAAACTGTTTTTT
TRBV20-1,-,TRBJ1-5,-,CSASRGVVQPQHF,TGCAGTGCTAGTCGGGGGGTTGTGCAGCCCCAGCATTTT
TRBV5-4,-,TRBJ2-1,TRBD2,CASSGTSGSSYNEQFF,TGTGCCAGCAGCGGGACTAGCGGGAGCTCCTACAATGAGCAGTTCTTC
TRBV12-3/TRBV12-4,-,TRBJ2-6,-,CAIQTGANVLTF,TGTGCCATCCAGACTGGGGCCAACGTCCTGACTTTC
TRBV3-1/TRBV3-2,-,TRBJ1-1,-,CASSQAPGRGGTEAFF,TGTGCCAGCAGCCAAGCCCCGGGACGGGGGGGGACTGAAGCTTTCTTT
TRBV6-2/TRBV6-3,few,TRBJ2-3,TRBD2,CASSYGFKRGGTDTQYF,TGTGCCAGCAGCTATGGGTTTAAGCGGGGGGGCACAGATACGCAGTATTTT
TRBV24-1,-,TRBJ2-1,TRBD1,CATSNGQGAYNEQFF,TGTGCCACCAGTAACGGACAGGGAGCCTACAATGAGCAGTTCTTC
TRBV19,once,TRBJ2-2,-,CASSGKAGPQFANTGELFF,TGTGCCAGTAGTGGTAAGGCAGGGCCACAGTTCGCGAACACCGGGGAGCTGTTTTTT
TRBV19,-,TRBJ1-6,TRBD1,CASSTPGQNTPLHF,TGTGCCAGTAGTACTCCGGGACAGAATACACCCCTCCACTTT
TRBV23-1,-,TRBJ2-1,TRBD2,CASSRETSGTSYNEQFF,TGCGCCAGCAGTCGCGAGACTAGCGGGACCTCCTACAATGAGCAGTTCTTC
TRBV19,-,TRBJ1-1,-,CASSISRGSGVRNTEAFF,TGTGCCAGTAGTATTTCGAGGGGGTCCGGTGTAAGGAACACTGAAGCTTTCTTT
TRBV7-9,-,TRBJ2-2,-,CASTLGTGELFF,TGTGCCAGCACCCTCGGGACCGGGGAGCTGTTTTTT
TRBV27,-,TRBJ1-1,-,CASSLKTVPGNTEAFF,TGTGCCAGCAGTTTAAAGACAGTCCCGGGGAACACTGAAGCTTTCTTT
TRBV29-1,-,TRBJ1-1,-,CSAQRGGTEAFF,TGCAGCGCCCAAAGGGGTGGCACTGAAGCTTTCTTT
TRBV2,-,TRBJ1-1,TRBD1,CASRPTGSTEAFF,TGTGCCAGCAGACCGACAGGGTCTACTGAAGCTTTCTTT